The 32 T cell receptor beta chains presented below share a single source sample, sequenced in a study of post-analysis software for immune sequencing data. Study outcomes and limitations: Among five TRBV segments more frequent in patients than controls were TRBV5-6, TRBV5-1 and TRBV20-1.

Carried by the TCR beta cDNA libraries were unique molecular identifiers. In TCRdb, the PCR reads were re-called with MiXCR into one record per CDR3 protein. In the table there are under 200,000 distinct CDR3 sequences, over 25% of which are singletons. These receptors have no identified antigens. The sequencing sample was made of blood. These TCRs come from a girl under 18 with multiple sclerosis.

This clonotype was detected many times. The rearrangement links TRBV25-1 to TRBJ2-1; 7 bases map to TRBD1. The length of the CDR3 is 14 residues. Germline assignment: CDR1 MGHDK and CDR2 SYGVNS. The junction had 3 bases not matched to a gene; V was cut back by 3 bases and J by 4 bases. CDR3 region: CASSETGLYNEQFF. CDR3 nucleotides: TGTGCCAGCAGTGAGACAGGGCTATACAATGAGCAGTTCTTC.

The gene calls are TRBV7-9 and TRBJ2-5; possible D gene TRBD2, 6 bases. The DNA end lines up better with TRBJ2-1; the J call may be wrong. Looked up from germline, CDR1 is SEHNR and CDR2 is FQNEAQ (reference sequence). This CDR3 is built from 10 residues. The CDR3 nucleotides read TGTGCCAGCGGAGGGGAGACCCAGTTCTTC. It yields the protein CASGGETQFF.

The CDR3 loop is CAIRQPNTEAFF. In nucleotides, the CDR3 is TGTGCCATCAGGCAGCCGAACACTGAAGCTTTCTTT. J is TRBJ1-1 and V is TRBV10-3; D remains ambiguous. The germline CDR1 and CDR2 sequences are ENHRY and SYGVKD. This CDR3 is built from 12 residues. Trimming cost V 6 bases and J 1 base, with 6 bases left between them.

This clonotype was seen ten or more times. CDR3 DNA sequence: TGTGCCAGCAGTGCCCGGACAGGGAGACATGGCTACACCTTC. As protein: CASSARTGRHGYTF. The chain employs TRBV25-1 and TRBJ1-2, with 8 nucleotides matching TRBD1. V shed 4 bases and J 6 bases; nucleotides not matched to a gene: 7. Germline CDR1 is MGHDK and CDR2 is SYGVNS. The CDR3 is 14 residues long.

This sequence joins TRBV20-1 and TRBJ1-4, with D hard to call. CDR3 length: 14 amino acids. The germline CDR1 and CDR2 sequences are DFQATT and SNEGSKA (reference sequence). Trimming pared 1 base from V and 7 bases from J, leaving 13 bases between. Written as DNA, the CDR3 is TGCAGTGCTAGAGTGAGGGCCCGCGGTGAAAAACTGTTTTTT. It specifies CSARVRARGEKLFF.

This clonotype was recorded at least ten times. This chain joins TRBV4-2 and TRBJ2-7, with D possibly TRBD2 on 5 matching bases. CDR3 length equals 13 residues. V dropped 6 bases and J dropped 3 bases, with 12 bases sitting between them. CDR1 is LGHNA, CDR2 YNFKEQ, per germline. The CDR3 loop is CASSLDLIYEQYF. The DNA of the CDR3 is TGTGCCAGCAGTTTGGACTTAATCTACGAGCAGTACTTC.

This clonotype was detected ten times or more. V is TRBV18 and J is TRBJ2-3; D not resolved. This CDR3 contains 12 residues. The V end lost 4 bases, the J end lost 2 bases, and 4 bases lay between the germline ends. In germline, CDR1 is KGHSH, CDR2 LQKENI. This CDR3 is CASSHTTDTQYF. The CDR3 bases are TGTGCCAGCTCACACACCACAGATACGCAGTATTTT.

The chain couples TRBV12-3 or TRBV12-4 to TRBJ2-2, with a tentative D call TRBD1 (6 bases). The CDR3 has 14 amino acids. Trimming removed 5 bases from V and 7 bases from J, with 14 bases in between. The CDR3 sequence: CASSPHRVGGELFF. CDR3 nucleotide sequence: TGTGCCAGCAGTCCTCACAGGGTCGGCGGGGAGCTGTTTTTT.

This clonotype was observed at least ten times. This chain joins TRBV27 and TRBJ2-7, with 9 bases aligning to TRBD1. The CDR3 totals 15 residues. Trimming removed 2 bases from V and 0 bases from J; junction bases left unmatched: 2. CDR1 and CDR2 (germline): MNHEY, SMNVEV (reference sequence). The CDR3 spells CASSLGGQGSYEQYF. The CDR3 DNA follows: TGTGCCAGCAGTTTAGGGGGACAGGGCTCCTACGAGCAGTACTTC.

This clonotype turned up a few times. The J gene is TRBJ1-6, the V gene TRBV7-9, with D possibly being TRBD1 (6 bases). Germline-derived CDR1 and CDR2 are SEHNR and FQNEAQ (reference sequence). This CDR3 is 15 amino acids long. V lost 7 bases and J lost 5, with 15 bases in between. The CDR3 coding sequence is TGTGCCAGCACCTCAACGGACAGAAATAATTCACCCCTCCACTTT. This translates into CASTSTDRNNSPLHF. Looking up the rest from reference TRBV7-9 and TRBJ1-6 gives the full variable domain: DTGVSQNPRHKITKRGQNVTFRCDPISEHNRLYWYRQTLGQGPEFLTYFQNEAQLEKSRLLSDRFSAERPKGSFSTLEIQRTEQGDSAMYLCASTSTDRNNSPLHFGNGTRLTVT.

There are a few counts of this clonotype. The rearrangement uses TRBV3-1 and TRBJ2-4; either TRBD1 or TRBD2 may fit D (6 bases each). Trimming removed 1 base from V and 0 bases from J, with 10 bases in between. Germline loops: CDR1 LGHDT, CDR2 YNNKEL (reference sequence). CDR3 length: 16 amino acids. The CDR3 bases are TGTGCCAGCAGCCAAGCCGGGGGCCTAGCCAAAAACATTCAGTACTTC. Translation: CASSQAGGLAKNIQYF. The full variable domain, with the rest looked up from reference TRBV3-1 and TRBJ2-4, is DTAVSQTPKYLVTQMGNDKSIKCEQNLGHDTMYWYKQDSKKFLKIMFSYNNKELIINETVPNRFSPKSPDKAHLNLHINSLELGDSAVYFCASSQAGGLAKNIQYFGAGTRLSVL.

The sample holds many counts of this clonotype. This chain joins TRBV29-1 and TRBJ2-5; the D gene is possibly TRBD1 (6 bases). The CDR3 contains 13 residues. V was trimmed by 6 bases and J by 2 bases, leaving 13 bases between them. From germline, CDR1 is SQVTM and CDR2 ANQGSEA. The CDR3 nucleotides are TGCAGCGTGTTCGGACAGACACAAGAGACCCAGTACTTC. Encoded protein: CSVFGQTQETQYF.

This clonotype was counted many times. The rearrangement links TRBV29-1 to TRBJ2-5; a possible D gene is TRBD2 (5 bases). The V and J ends lost 3 bases and 5 bases respectively, with 10 bases between them. The CDR3 contains 12 residues. From germline, CDR1 is SQVTM and CDR2 ANQGSEA. The CDR3 region is CSVEASIETQYF. The CDR3 DNA follows: TGCAGCGTTGAGGCTAGCATCGAGACCCAGTACTTC.

This clonotype turned up a few times. V is TRBV15 and J is TRBJ1-5, with D possibly TRBD1 on 5 matching bases. Germline CDR1 LNHNV, CDR2 YYDKDF (reference sequence). The CDR3 is 15 amino acids. V was pared by 0 bases and J by 6 bases, with 12 bases between. The CDR3 sequence is CATSRDSGRGQPQHF. The CDR3 bases are TGTGCCACCAGCAGAGACTCAGGGCGGGGTCAGCCCCAGCATTTT.

With respect to this clonotype: This may stem from a read error, because a much larger clone lies one nucleotide away. The chain's CDR3 is CSVEGTSGGAIYNEQFF. CDR3 DNA sequence: TGCAGCGTTGAGGGGACTAGCGGGGGGGCCATCTACAATGAGCAGTTCTTC. The chain joins TRBV29-1 to TRBJ2-1; 16 nucleotides match TRBD2. The CDR3 runs to 17 residues. In germline, CDR1 is SQVTM, CDR2 ANQGSEA. Unmatched junction bases numbered 5, after V lost 3 bases and J lost 3 bases.

The chain uses TRBV27 and TRBJ2-7, with 7 bases lining up with TRBD2. CDR3 length: 16 amino acids. Germline V gives CDR1 MNHEY, CDR2 SMNVEV (reference sequence). With V trimmed by 6 bases and J by 3 bases, 14 bases remained unmatched. In DNA form, the CDR3 reads TGTGCCAGCAGCCAGGCGGTCGGTGGCGGGAGCTACGAGCAGTACTTC. It yields the protein CASSQAVGGGSYEQYF.

This clonotype has ten or more counts. V gene TRBV20-1 combines with J gene TRBJ2-1; D is perhaps TRBD2 (5 bases). From germline, CDR1 is DFQATT and CDR2 SNEGSKA (reference sequence). Trimming left V 8 bases short and J 1 base short, with 12 bases between. The CDR3 is 13 amino acids. The DNA of the CDR3 is TGCAGTAAGACCCTAGCTTCCTACAATGAGCAGTTCTTC. This translates into CSKTLASYNEQFF.

The J gene is TRBJ1-5, the V gene TRBV6-6; no clear D gene. V lost 5 bases to trimming and J lost 5 bases, with 16 bases between them. Germline V gene lookup returns CDR1 MNHNY and CDR2 SVGAGI (reference sequence). The CDR3 is 15 amino acids. CDR3 nucleotide sequence: TGTGCCAGCAGTCCCCGGCAGCCTCGGCATCAGCCCCAGCATTTT. This gives the protein CASSPRQPRHQPQHF.

V and J are TRBV7-9 and TRBJ1-1, with unresolved D. This CDR3 is built from 11 residues. With 4 bases removed from V and 10 bases from J, the gap between germline ends came to 10 bases. Germline V CDR1 and CDR2: SEHNR, FQNEAQ (reference sequence). This CDR3 is CASSSTWGAFF. The CDR3 DNA follows: TGTGCCAGCAGCTCAACCTGGGGAGCTTTCTTT.

This clonotype was observed many times. V usage is TRBV12-3 or TRBV12-4 and J usage is TRBJ2-3, with no clear D. The CDR3 is 11 amino acids. V lost 6 bases, J lost 12 bases, and 13 bases lay in between. CDR3 bases: TGTGCCAGCAGAGGGCCACAGCGCCAGTATTTT. Its protein is CASRGPQRQYF.

The CDR3 DNA is TGTGCCAGCAGCTTTAGAGCGGAGGAAAGCTACGAGCAGTACTTC. Translation gives CASSFRAEESYEQYF. This chain connects TRBV7-3 to TRBJ2-7, with D possibly matching TRBD2 (5 bases). Deletions cut 3 bases from V and 3 bases from J, with 15 bases between. CDR3 size: 15 residues. Per the germline V gene, CDR1 is SGHTA and CDR2 is FQGTGA.

This clonotype was found many times. The rearrangement joins TRBV29-1 to TRBJ2-5, with 9 bases identical to TRBD1. The CDR3 length is 13 residues. V dropped 6 bases and J dropped 5; count of bases not matched to a gene: 7. CDR1 is SQVTM, CDR2 ANQGSEA, per germline. CDR3 bases: TGCAGCGTAGCGGGACAGGGTTGGGAGACCCAGTACTTC. Its translation: CSVAGQGWETQYF.

This clonotype appeared many times. The chain joins TRBV20-1 to TRBJ2-5, with 8 bases fitting TRBD1. J lost 5 bases, V lost 5 bases, and 10 bases had no gene match. Germline lookup yields CDR1 DFQATT and CDR2 SNEGSKA (reference sequence). This CDR3 contains 14 residues. The CDR3 DNA reads TGCAGTGCTCGCCAGGACAGGGTAGCGGAGACCCAGTACTTC. Residues: CSARQDRVAETQYF.

The sample holds a few counts of this clonotype. The genes are TRBV5-6 and TRBJ1-5; 10 bases fit TRBD1. Trimming took 4 bases from V and 9 from J; bases not matched to a gene: 7. The length of the CDR3 is 14 residues. CDR1 and CDR2 from the germline V gene are SGHDT and YYEEEE. CDR3 bases: TGTGCCAGCAGCGGGGACAGGGGAAATGGGCCCCAGCATTTT. This codes for CASSGDRGNGPQHF.

V is TRBV20-1 and J is TRBJ2-5; D gene ambiguous. The CDR3 contains 10 residues. Per the germline V gene, CDR1 is DFQATT and CDR2 is SNEGSKA (reference sequence). Trimming took 0 bases from V and 5 from J, leaving 1 base between them. In DNA form, the CDR3 reads TGCAGTGCTAGAGATGAGACCCAGTACTTC. This sequence encodes CSARDETQYF.

This clonotype was counted ten times or more. The chain couples TRBV12-3 or TRBV12-4 to TRBJ2-7, with 8 bases fitting TRBD1. CDR3 length: 15 amino acids. J lost 5 bases, V lost 5 bases, and 11 bases had no gene match. The CDR3 reads CASSPRQGKRNEQYF. The DNA of the CDR3 is TGTGCCAGCAGTCCAAGACAGGGGAAGAGGAACGAGCAGTACTTC.

This clonotype has just a few counts. The gene calls are TRBV5-1 and TRBJ1-1; TRBD1 matches 8 bases. The trim removed 1 base at V and 2 bases at J, leaving 4 bases unmatched. The CDR3 is 15 amino acids. CDR1 is SGHRS and CDR2 is YFSETQ in the germline V gene. The CDR3 region has the DNA TGCGCCAGCAGCTTGACGACAGGGGTTAACACTGAAGCTTTCTTT. Translation: CASSLTTGVNTEAFF.

The rearrangement uses TRBV20-1 and TRBJ1-2; D is ambiguous. The CDR3 has 11 residues. Germline lookup yields CDR1 DFQATT and CDR2 SNEGSKA (reference sequence). V was trimmed by 5 bases and J by 1 base, leaving 5 bases between them. For the CDR3, the DNA is TGCAGTGCTTACAGTAACTATGGCTACACCTTC. It translates to CSAYSNYGYTF.

A word on this clonotype: A much larger clone differs from this one at a single base, so this may be a read error. V is TRBV2 and J is TRBJ2-7; TRBD1 is a possible D gene (7 bases). The germline V gene has CDR1 SNHLY and CDR2 FYNNEI. Trimming pared 8 bases from V and 1 base from J, leaving 12 bases between. The CDR3 has 13 residues. DNA of the CDR3: TGTGCCAGCGGGGGGACAGCTTCCTACGAGCAGTACTTC. This sequence encodes CASGGTASYEQYF. The full variable domain, completed using reference TRBV2 and TRBJ2-7, is EPEVTQTPSHQVTQMGQEVILRCVPISNHLYFYWYRQILGQKVEFLVSFYNNEISEKSEIFDDQFSVERPDGSNFTLKIRSTKLEDSAMYFCASGGTASYEQYFGPGTRLTVT.

This clonotype was seen more than once but under ten times. This chain joins TRBV2 and TRBJ2-7; no clear D. Trimming shortened V by 7 bases and J by 1 base, and 8 bases separated the two germline ends. The CDR3 spans 12 residues. From germline, CDR1 is SNHLY and CDR2 FYNNEI. The CDR3 loop is CASTAASYEQYF. CDR3 nucleotide sequence: TGTGCCAGCACGGCCGCATCCTACGAGCAGTACTTC.

This clonotype was recorded a few times. The chain uses TRBV29-1 and TRBJ1-3; D gene unclear. CDR3 length: 12 amino acids. V was cut by 2 bases and J by 0 bases, with 2 bases left in between. The germline CDR1 and CDR2 sequences are SQVTM and ANQGSEA. In DNA form, the CDR3 reads TGCAGCGTTGAAAACTCTGGAAACACCATATATTTT. It yields the protein CSVENSGNTIYF.

The V gene is TRBV19, the J gene TRBJ2-2, with D perhaps matching TRBD1 (6 bases). This CDR3 contains 14 residues. The V gene's germline CDR1 is LNHDA and CDR2 SQIVND (reference sequence). Deletions cut 6 bases from V and 3 bases from J, with 11 bases between. The CDR3 DNA reads TGTGCCAGTAGGCCCCAGGGGCACACCGGGGAGCTGTTTTTT. Translated: CASRPQGHTGELFF.